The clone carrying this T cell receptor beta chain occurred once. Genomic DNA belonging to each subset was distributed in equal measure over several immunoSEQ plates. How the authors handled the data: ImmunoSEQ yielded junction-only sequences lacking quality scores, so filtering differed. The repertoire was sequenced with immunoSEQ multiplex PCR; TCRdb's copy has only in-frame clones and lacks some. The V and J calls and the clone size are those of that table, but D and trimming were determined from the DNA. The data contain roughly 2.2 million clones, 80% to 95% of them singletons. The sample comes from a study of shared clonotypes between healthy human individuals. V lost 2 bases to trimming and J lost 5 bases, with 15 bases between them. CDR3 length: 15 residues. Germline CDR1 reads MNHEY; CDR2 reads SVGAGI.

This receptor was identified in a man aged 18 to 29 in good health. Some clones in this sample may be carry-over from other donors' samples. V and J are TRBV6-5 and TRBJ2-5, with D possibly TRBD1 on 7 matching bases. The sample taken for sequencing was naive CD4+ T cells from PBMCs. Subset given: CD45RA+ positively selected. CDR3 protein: CASSYRRGPRETQYF. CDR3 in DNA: TGTGCCAGCAGTTACAGGAGGGGGCCACGGGAGACCCAGTACTTC.